A single sample gave rise to the 10 T cell receptor beta chains below, sequenced in a study of CD8+ T cells in alopecia areata (dated by TCRdb to between 2017 and 2018). Libraries were made using the immunoSEQ multiplex PCR assay. To provide template for TCR sequencing, every sample had RNA extracted and reverse transcribed into cDNA. TCRdb carries this immuneACCESS record with in-frame sequences only. Its versions omit some clonotypes, under half of them owing to an unresolved V gene in the studies checked, with the rest unexplained. This sample is represented by some 110,000 clones; around 61% of them were singletons. The ten top clones hold approximately 2.6% of the sample. Sequences were obtained from CD4+ T cells sorted from blood. Receptor source: a human donor in good health.

The V gene is TRBV4-1, the J gene TRBJ1-1; D uncertain. Trimming pared 4 bases from V and 0 bases from J, leaving 9 bases between. There are 14 residues in the CDR3. CDR1 MGHRA and CDR2 YSYEKL come from the germline V gene. CDR3 amino acids: CASSLGQLNTEAFF. The CDR3 nucleotides read TGCGCCAGCAGCCTCGGGCAGCTGAACACTGAAGCTTTCTTT.

V and J are TRBV5-1 and TRBJ2-7, with no clear D. This CDR3 comprises 15 residues. Germline CDR1 is SGHRS and CDR2 is YFSETQ. Trimming cost V 1 base and J 0 bases, with 11 bases left between them. The CDR3 DNA reads as TGCGCCAGCAGCTTGATACAGAAGAGCTCCTACGAGCAGTACTTC. This sequence encodes CASSLIQKSSYEQYF.

J is TRBJ2-2 and V is TRBV5-6; TRBD1 aligns across 9 bases. Germline lookup yields CDR1 SGHDT and CDR2 YYEEEE. The trim removed 4 bases at V and 1 base at J, leaving 5 bases unmatched. This CDR3 has 16 amino acids. The CDR3 protein is CASSDYRGQNTGELFF. The CDR3 bases are TGTGCCAGCAGCGACTACAGGGGGCAGAACACCGGGGAGCTGTTTTTT.

The V call is TRBV19, the J call TRBJ1-2, with 10 bases matching TRBD1. Germline V gene lookup returns CDR1 LNHDA and CDR2 SQIVND (reference sequence). The CDR3 totals 19 residues. V was pared by 3 bases and J by 8 bases, with 21 bases of the junction left unmatched. The CDR3 sequence: CASSIRRVGQGGPENGYTF. As DNA, the CDR3 is TGTGCCAGTAGTATCAGACGTGTCGGACAGGGGGGCCCGGAAAACGGCTACACCTTC.

The rearrangement uses TRBV5-1 and TRBJ2-5; no firm D call. Per germline, CDR1 SGHRS and CDR2 YFSETQ. The CDR3 contains 15 residues. The ends were cut back, 1 base at V and 1 base at J, with 11 bases in the middle. This CDR3 reads CASSLNSPTQETQYF. CDR3 coding DNA: TGCGCCAGCAGCTTGAACAGCCCTACCCAAGAGACCCAGTACTTC.

This clone has only a few counts. The chain is built from TRBV19 and TRBJ1-5; TRBD1 matches at 9 bases. Trimming took 8 bases from V and 6 from J; bases not matched to a gene: 5. The CDR3 sequence is 13 residues long. From germline, CDR1 is LNHDA and CDR2 SQIVND (reference sequence). CDR3 nucleotides: TGTGCCAGTGCGGGGACAGGGAGTCAGCCCCAGCATTTT. Encoded protein: CASAGTGSQPQHF. The full variable domain, with the rest looked up from reference TRBV19 and TRBJ1-5, is DGGITQSPKYLFRKEGQNVTLSCEQNLNHDAMYWYRQDPGQGLRLIYYSQIVNDFQKGDIAEGYSVSREKKESFPLTVTSAQKNPTAFYLCASAGTGSQPQHFGDGTRLSIL.

For this clone: The sample has other DNA sequences that encode this CDR3 too. The chain recombines TRBV30 with TRBJ2-5; D is perhaps TRBD2 (5 bases). V was cut by 0 bases and J by 5 bases, with 10 bases left in between. Germline CDR1 and CDR2: GTSNPN and SVGIG (reference sequence). This CDR3 is 13 amino acids long. CDR3 protein: CAWSVNRGETQYF. CDR3 in DNA: TGTGCCTGGAGTGTAAACAGAGGGGAGACCCAGTACTTC.

The genes are TRBV30 and TRBJ1-1, with D possibly TRBD1 on 5 matching bases. Germline-derived CDR1 and CDR2 are GTSNPN and SVGIG (reference sequence). This CDR3 has 15 amino acids. V was trimmed by 0 bases and J by 1 base, leaving 12 bases between them. The CDR3 reads CAWSVPGRRNTEAFF. The DNA for the CDR3 is TGTGCCTGGAGTGTACCGGGACGTAGGAACACTGAAGCTTTCTTT. The entire variable domain, with the rest obtained from reference TRBV30 and TRBJ1-1, is as follows: SQTIHQWPATLVQPVGSPLSLECTVEGTSNPNLYWYRQAAGRGLQLLFYSVGIGQISSEVPQNLSASRPQDRQFILSSKKLLLSDSGFYLCAWSVPGRRNTEAFFGQGTRLTVV.

The genes are TRBV30 and TRBJ2-1; 12 bases are a match to TRBD1. The germline CDR1 and CDR2 sequences are GTSNPN and SVGIG (reference sequence). V trimming: 1 base; J trimming: 9 bases; junction bases outside the gene matches: 10. CDR3 size: 16 residues. The CDR3 protein is CAWSGLLGQGASEQFF. The CDR3 bases are TGTGCCTGGAGTGGTTTGCTGGGACAGGGGGCTAGTGAGCAGTTCTTC.

The sample holds one count of this clone. This rearrangement joins TRBV30 to TRBJ1-1; the match to TRBD1 covers 8 bases. Trimming cost V 4 bases and J 6 bases; bases outside gene matches: 10. Germline V lookup: CDR1 GTSNPN, CDR2 SVGIG (reference sequence). This CDR3 spans 14 amino acids. This CDR3 is CAWIPQGGRPEAFF. CDR3 nucleotide sequence: TGTGCCTGGATTCCACAGGGGGGTCGGCCTGAAGCTTTCTTT. Based on the CDR3 plus reference TRBV30 and TRBJ1-1, the full variable domain is SQTIHQWPATLVQPVGSPLSLECTVEGTSNPNLYWYRQAAGRGLQLLFYSVGIGQISSEVPQNLSASRPQDRQFILSSKKLLLSDSGFYLCAWIPQGGRPEAFFGQGTRLTVV.